These 26 T cell receptor beta chains were sequenced from one sample in a study of T cells in Graves' hyperthyroidism and ophthalmopathy. RNA transcripts were the template for amplifying TCR beta CDR3 regions. When the TCR CDR3 underwent first-round RT-PCR, the HTBI primer set was used. One entry per CDR3 protein, called by TCRdb with MiXCR from the multiplex PCR reads. This table holds 450,000 to 650,000 distinct CDR3 sequences, 17% found once. Sequenced input: blood. The source is a woman younger than 30 with Graves' ophthalmopathy.

This clonotype has ten or more counts. The chain links TRBV12-3 or TRBV12-4 to TRBJ1-6; D remains ambiguous. Trimming took off 4 bases at V and 10 bases at J, with 8 bases between the two ends. The CDR3 contains 12 residues. The CDR3 sequence: CASSSRESPLHF. The CDR3 nucleotides are TGTGCCAGCAGTTCCAGAGAATCACCCCTCCACTTT.

With respect to this clonotype: At one end the junction does not follow the germline gene, possibly because of a read error. The CDR3 bases are TGTGCCAGCAATTTATCAGACAACTCCTACGAGCAGTACTTC. This gives the protein CASNLSDNSYEQYF. This rearrangement joins TRBV27 to TRBJ2-7; D remains unclear. The germline CDR1 and CDR2 sequences are MNHEY and SMNVEV (reference sequence). There are 14 residues in the CDR3.

This clonotype has a handful of counts. The chain has TRBV7-9 and TRBJ1-2, with D hard to call. The CDR3 consists of 14 residues. The ends were cut back, 1 base at V and 5 bases at J, with 11 bases in the middle. Germline V lookup: CDR1 SEHNR, CDR2 FQNEAQ (reference sequence). The CDR3: CASSLESIFYGYTF. Written as DNA, the CDR3 is TGTGCCAGCAGCTTAGAGAGTATTTTTTATGGCTACACCTTC.

The gene calls are TRBV6-1 and TRBJ2-5; 8 nucleotides match TRBD2. This CDR3 spans 14 amino acids. V was clipped by 6 bases and J by 1 base; unmatched bases: 4. Germline-derived CDR1 and CDR2 are MNHNS and SASEGT. The CDR3 sequence is CASRIAGGQETQYF. The CDR3 nucleotides read TGTGCCAGCAGAATTGCGGGAGGCCAAGAGACCCAGTACTTC.

The chain is built from TRBV6-2 or TRBV6-3 and TRBJ2-3, with TRBD2 matching 7 bases. J was trimmed by 4 bases and V by 6 bases; bases with no gene match: 10. CDR1 and CDR2 (germline): MNHEY, SVGEGT. There are 15 residues in the CDR3. CDR3 coding DNA: TGTGCCAGCAGCAAACTAGGGAGGGAGCCAGATACGCAGTATTTT. Translation gives CASSKLGREPDTQYF.

This clonotype came up once. The chain couples TRBV7-9 to TRBJ2-2; D perhaps matches TRBD2 (6 bases). CDR1 SEHNR and CDR2 FQNEAQ come from the germline V gene (reference sequence). This CDR3 region has 14 residues. The ends were cut back, 5 bases at V and 4 bases at J, with 11 bases in the middle. The chain's CDR3 is CASSQTSITGELFF. CDR3 sequence (DNA): TGTGCCAGCAGCCAAACTAGCATCACCGGGGAGCTGTTTTTT.

This clonotype was detected many times. The chain recombines TRBV7-9 with TRBJ1-1, with D perhaps matching TRBD1 (5 bases). The CDR3 has 17 amino acids. V shed 5 bases and J shed 0 bases, with 19 bases lying between them. Germline CDR1 reads SEHNR; CDR2 reads FQNEAQ (reference sequence). CDR3 nucleotides: TGTGCCAGCAGCCAGTCCGACAGTCTCGATATGAACACTGAAGCTTTCTTT. Encoded protein: CASSQSDSLDMNTEAFF.

Many counts were recorded for this clonotype. This chain links TRBV7-8 with TRBJ2-5, with D perhaps given as TRBD1 or TRBD2 (5 bases each). The CDR3 loop spans 15 amino acids. Germline CDR1 SGHVS, CDR2 FQNEAQ. The V gene lost 5 bases and the J gene lost 1 base, with 14 bases spanning the gap. As DNA, the CDR3 is TGTGCCAGCAGCCCAGACTGGGACGGCCAAGAGACCCAGTACTTC. Encoded protein: CASSPDWDGQETQYF.

This clonotype was recorded at least ten times. This chain links TRBV2 with TRBJ2-7; the match to TRBD2 covers 8 bases. Germline CDR1 reads SNHLY; CDR2 reads FYNNEI. The CDR3 is 16 residues long. The junction had 14 bases not matched to a gene; V was cut back by 7 bases and J by 3 bases. The CDR3: CASNRGGAAKDYEQYF. In DNA, the CDR3 is TGTGCCAGCAACCGGGGGGGAGCGGCCAAGGACTACGAGCAGTACTTC.

This clonotype was observed a handful of times. The J gene is TRBJ2-7, the V gene TRBV7-9; TRBD1 or TRBD2 may be the D gene (7 bases each). This CDR3 is built from 14 residues. Germline V gene sequence: CDR1 SEHNR, CDR2 FQNEAQ (reference sequence). Trimming took off 9 bases at V and 2 bases at J, with 17 bases between the two ends. Here the CDR3 reads CASAGQREPYEQYF. The CDR3 coding sequence is TGTGCCAGTGCGGGACAGCGGGAACCCTACGAGCAGTACTTC.

Ten or more counts support this clonotype. The rearrangement joins TRBV3-1 to TRBJ1-4; D ambiguous. The CDR3 runs to 15 residues. The germline gives CDR1 LGHDT, CDR2 YNNKEL (reference sequence). The V end lost 4 bases, the J end lost 0 bases, and 9 bases lay between the germline ends. The CDR3 DNA sequence: TGTGCCAGCAGCCGGAATTTTGCAACTAATGAAAAACTGTTTTTT. Residues: CASSRNFATNEKLFF.

This chain connects TRBV20-1 to TRBJ1-1; D is possibly TRBD1 (6 bases). V shed 3 bases and J shed 4 bases, with 9 bases lying between them. Germline CDR1 DFQATT, CDR2 SNEGSKA (reference sequence). The CDR3 sequence is 12 residues long. The CDR3 reads CSASLRGTEAFF. DNA for the CDR3: TGCAGTGCTAGTCTCAGGGGCACTGAAGCTTTCTTT.

This clonotype occurred many times. V usage is TRBV20-1 and J usage is TRBJ1-1; 9 positions match TRBD1. V was pared by 5 bases and J by 5 bases, with 9 bases of the junction left unmatched. CDR3 size: 14 residues. Germline V gene lookup returns CDR1 DFQATT and CDR2 SNEGSKA (reference sequence). The CDR3: CSARTQGANTEAFF. Written as DNA, the CDR3 is TGCAGTGCTCGGACACAGGGGGCGAATACTGAAGCTTTCTTT.

This clonotype was seen a handful of times. The chain links TRBV7-9 to TRBJ2-2; a weak D match, TRBD1 (5 bases). Germline V lookup: CDR1 SEHNR, CDR2 FQNEAQ (reference sequence). This CDR3 has 16 amino acids. Between the trimmed V and J ends, which lost 2 bases and 4 bases, there was a span of 14 bases. The DNA for the CDR3 is TGTGCCAGCAGCTTAAGTTCGCAGGGCAGCACCGGGGAGCTGTTTTTT. This codes for CASSLSSQGSTGELFF.

As regards this clonotype: Being one base from a much bigger clone, this may be a read error. The chain has TRBV20-1 and TRBJ2-3; 9 bases are a match to TRBD2. Germline CDR1 reads DFQATT; CDR2 reads SNEGSKA (reference sequence). The CDR3 is made up of 15 amino acids. The CDR3, as DNA: TGCAGTACTAGAGTACTAGCGGGCGACACAGATACGCAGTATTTT. Protein sequence: CSTRVLAGDTDTQYF.

This clonotype occurred a few times. A much larger clone differs by one base, so this may be a read error. The chain has TRBV28 and TRBJ1-1; no clear D gene. Germline V gene lookup returns CDR1 MDHEN and CDR2 SYDVKM. This CDR3 spans 18 amino acids. CDR3 sequence: CASIFAQRRYTMNTGAFF. CDR3 in DNA: TGTGCCAGCATATTTGCGCAGCGACGATATACCATGAACACTGGAGCTTTCTTT.

This sequence joins TRBV19 and TRBJ1-2; 8 nucleotides align to TRBD1. The CDR3 contains 15 residues. Germline V CDR1 and CDR2: LNHDA, SQIVND (reference sequence). J gave up 4 bases and V 3 bases, and 7 bases lay outside the gene matches. CDR3 DNA: TGTGCCAGTAGTATTACCGGGACAGGCGGCTATGGCTACACCTTC. Translated, it gives CASSITGTGGYGYTF.

This clonotype turned up a few times. This chain links TRBV20-1 with TRBJ1-4; no reliable D call. V lost 0 bases and J 4 bases, leaving 9 bases between the germline ends. The CDR3 sequence is 14 residues long. Germline lookup yields CDR1 DFQATT and CDR2 SNEGSKA (reference sequence). In DNA form, the CDR3 reads TGCAGTGCTAGAGATCGGGCCATTAATGAAAAACTGTTTTTT. It codes for CSARDRAINEKLFF.

Details on this clonotype: A much larger clone lies a single base off, so this may be a read error. This chain links TRBV20-1 with TRBJ1-6; TRBD1 might be the D (5 bases). Germline assignment: CDR1 DFQATT and CDR2 SNEGSKA (reference sequence). The germline V and J ends were trimmed by 3 bases and 6 bases, with 6 bases remaining between them. The length of the CDR3 is 12 residues. In DNA, the CDR3 is TGCAGTGCTAGGGGGGGTAATTCACCCCTCCACTTT. This codes for CSARGGNSPLHF.

This clonotype was found many times. The chain combines TRBV3-1 with TRBJ2-5, with D hard to call. Trimming cost V 4 bases and J 5 bases, with 17 bases left between them. The CDR3 runs 15 residues. In germline, CDR1 is LGHDT, CDR2 YNNKEL (reference sequence). Written as DNA, the CDR3 is TGTGCCAGCAGCCTTTCAACGACCCTTCGGGAGACCCAGTACTTC. Translated: CASSLSTTLRETQYF.

The chain carries TRBV19 and TRBJ1-4; no clear D gene. This CDR3 is 16 amino acids long. The germline V gene encodes CDR1 LNHDA and CDR2 SQIVND (reference sequence). V was trimmed by 6 bases and J by 0 bases, leaving 14 bases between them. This CDR3 is CASRDRAEATNEKLFF. As DNA, the CDR3 is TGTGCCAGTAGGGACCGAGCTGAAGCAACTAATGAAAAACTGTTTTTT.

There are many counts of this clonotype. The chain carries TRBV15 and TRBJ2-5; 7 bases match TRBD1. This CDR3 has 16 amino acids. Germline CDR1 and CDR2: LNHNV and YYDKDF (reference sequence). V gave up 2 bases and J gave up 0 bases; unmatched junction bases: 6. Here the CDR3 reads CATSRQGGAYQETQYF. As DNA, the CDR3 is TGTGCCACCAGCAGACAAGGGGGCGCGTACCAAGAGACCCAGTACTTC.

V gene TRBV28 combines with J gene TRBJ2-1; D call uncertain. The V and J ends lost 2 bases and 4 bases respectively, with 6 bases between them. The CDR3 runs 13 residues. Looked up from germline, CDR1 is MDHEN and CDR2 is SYDVKM. The DNA for the CDR3 is TGTGCCAGCAGTTTAAAACAATACAATGAGCAGTTCTTC. This translates into CASSLKQYNEQFF.

This clonotype appeared many times. V is TRBV2 and J is TRBJ1-2; D gene unclear. Between the trimmed V and J ends, which lost 4 bases and 4 bases, there was a span of 16 bases. This CDR3 is 15 amino acids long. Germline assignment: CDR1 SNHLY and CDR2 FYNNEI. The CDR3 spells CASSGLSRDFYGYTF. As DNA, the CDR3 is TGTGCCAGCAGTGGTCTATCCCGGGATTTCTATGGCTACACCTTC.

This clonotype was seen ten or more times. The rearrangement uses TRBV12-3 or TRBV12-4 and TRBJ2-7; no definite D call. V shed 7 bases and J shed 2 bases, with 15 bases lying between them. The CDR3 is 14 amino acids. This CDR3 reads CASTTGQETYEQYF. In nucleotides, the CDR3 is TGTGCCAGCACCACCGGGCAGGAGACCTACGAGCAGTACTTC.

This clonotype was counted only a few times. The chain combines TRBV4-1 with TRBJ1-2, with a weak D call TRBD1 (6 bases). This CDR3 spans 13 amino acids. The V end lost 3 bases, the J end lost 7 bases, and 12 bases lay between the germline ends. Germline assignment: CDR1 MGHRA and CDR2 YSYEKL. The CDR3 protein is CASSQGHGAGYTF. CDR3 DNA sequence: TGCGCCAGCAGCCAGGGACACGGAGCTGGCTACACCTTC.